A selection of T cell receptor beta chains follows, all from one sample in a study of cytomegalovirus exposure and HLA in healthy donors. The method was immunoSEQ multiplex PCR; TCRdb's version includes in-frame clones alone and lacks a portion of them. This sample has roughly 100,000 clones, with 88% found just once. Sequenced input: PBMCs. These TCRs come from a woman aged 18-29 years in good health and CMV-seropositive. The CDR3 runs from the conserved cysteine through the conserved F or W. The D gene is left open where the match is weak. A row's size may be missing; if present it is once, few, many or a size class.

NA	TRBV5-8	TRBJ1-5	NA	TGTGCCAGCAGCTTGATAGCCAGGGGTGGCAATCAGCCCCAGCATTTT	CASSLIARGGNQPQHF
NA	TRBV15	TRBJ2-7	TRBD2	TGTGCCACCAGCAGAGATGAAAAGCGGGGGGGCCTCTCCGAGCAGTACTTC	CATSRDEKRGGLSEQYF
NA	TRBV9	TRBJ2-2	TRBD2	TGTGCCAGCAGCGCCTTCGGACTAGCCTATAACACCGGGGAGCTGTTTTTT	CASSAFGLAYNTGELFF
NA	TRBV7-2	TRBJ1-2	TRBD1	TGTGCCAGCAGCCCGGGACAGGGGTTAGGCTACACCTTC	CASSPGQGLGYTF
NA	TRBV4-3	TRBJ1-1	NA	TGCGCCAGCAGCCAAGACAGGGGAATGACTGAAGCTTTCTTT	CASSQDRGMTEAFF
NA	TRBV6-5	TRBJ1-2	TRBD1	TGTGCCAGCAGGCCACAGGGGGCTTCTGGCTACACCTTC	CASRPQGASGYTF
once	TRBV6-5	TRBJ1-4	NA	TGTGCCAGCAGTTACTCGAAGGCAGGAAGTGAAAAACTGTTTTTT	CASSYSKAGSEKLFF
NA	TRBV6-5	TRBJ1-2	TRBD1	TGTGCCAGCAGTTACTCGACAGGGCTCGCCTATGGCTACACCTTC	CASSYSTGLAYGYTF
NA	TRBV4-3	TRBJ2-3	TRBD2	TGCGCCAGCAGCCAAGATGTACTAGCGGGCTCAGATACGCAGTATTTT	CASSQDVLAGSDTQYF
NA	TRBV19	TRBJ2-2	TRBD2	TGTGCCAGTAGTCCGGGGACTAGCGGGGGCACCGGGGAGCTGTTTTTT	CASSPGTSGGTGELFF
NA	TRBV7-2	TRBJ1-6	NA	TGTGCCAGCAGCTTACTGGGGGCAACCCTCCACTTT	CASSLLGATLHF
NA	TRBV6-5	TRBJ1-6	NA	TGTGCCAGCAGTTACTCGGTTCAGGGAAATTCACCCCTCCACTTT	CASSYSVQGNSPLHF
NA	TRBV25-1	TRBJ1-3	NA	TGTGCCAGCAGGGACAGCTCTGGAAACACCATATATTTT	CASRDSSGNTIYF
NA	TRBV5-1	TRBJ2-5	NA	TGCGCCAGCAGCCCCGTAATTGGGGAGGTGACCCAGTACTTC	CASSPVIGEVTQYF
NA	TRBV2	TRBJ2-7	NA	TGTGCCAGCAGTTGGGAGTTAAGAAGCGAGCAGTACTTC	CASSWELRSEQYF
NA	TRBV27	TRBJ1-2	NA	TGTGCCAGCACCTATAACCCTTTGTATGGCTACACCTTC	CASTYNPLYGYTF
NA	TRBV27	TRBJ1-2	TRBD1	TGTGCCAGCCGAAACACGGACAGGGGCTATGGCTACACCTTC	CASRNTDRGYGYTF
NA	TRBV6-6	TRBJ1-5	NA	TGTGCCAGCAGTAGAGAGGGCCCCCGGGGTCAGCCCCAGCATTTT	CASSREGPRGQPQHF
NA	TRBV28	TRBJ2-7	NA	TGTGCCAGCAGTTGGAGGAGCGGATCCTACGAGCAGTACTTC	CASSWRSGSYEQYF
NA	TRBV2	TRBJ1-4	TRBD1	TGTGCCAGCAGTGCTGGACAGGGGAATAATGAAAAACTGTTTTTT	CASSAGQGNNEKLFF
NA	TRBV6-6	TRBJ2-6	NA	TGTGCCAGCAGCGTCCTCTCGGCCAACGTCCTGACTTTC	CASSVLSANVLTF
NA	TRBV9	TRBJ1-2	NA	TGTGCCAGCAGCTCAACACAGGGAATCTATGGCTACACCTTC	CASSSTQGIYGYTF
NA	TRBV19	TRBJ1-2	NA	TGTGCCAGTAACCTCAGGGGATCGAACTATGGCTACACCTTC	CASNLRGSNYGYTF
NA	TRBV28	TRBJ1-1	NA	TGTGCCAGCAGTCCCCGGACAGTAAACACTGAAGCTTTCTTT	CASSPRTVNTEAFF
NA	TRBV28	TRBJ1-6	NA	TGTGCCAGCGGAGAGTACAACAAGGGGTCACCCCTCCACTTT	CASGEYNKGSPLHF
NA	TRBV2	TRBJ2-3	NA	TGTGCCAGCAGCAGGGGATGGACAGATACGCAGTATTTT	CASSRGWTDTQYF
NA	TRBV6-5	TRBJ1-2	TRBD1	TGTGCCAGCAGTACGGGACAGGGATCATATGGCTACACCTTC	CASSTGQGSYGYTF
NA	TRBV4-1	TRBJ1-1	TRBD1	TGCGCCAGCAGCCCGCGGGACAGCAACACTGAAGCTTTCTTT	CASSPRDSNTEAFF
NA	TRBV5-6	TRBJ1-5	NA	TGTGCCAGCAGCTTGCAGGGGTATAGCAATCAGCCCCAGCATTTT	CASSLQGYSNQPQHF
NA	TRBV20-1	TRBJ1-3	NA	TGCAGTGCTCAGGGAGGAAACACCATATATTTT	CSAQGGNTIYF
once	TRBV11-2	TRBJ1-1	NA	TGTGCCAGCAGCTCTGTAGCGAGGGGGTTGAACACTGAAGCTTTCTTT	CASSSVARGLNTEAFF
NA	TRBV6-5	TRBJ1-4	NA	TGTGCCAGCAGTTCAGGGTCCGCAACTAATGAAAAACTGTTTTTT	CASSSGSATNEKLFF
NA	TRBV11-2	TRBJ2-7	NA	TGTGCCAGCAGCTTTGGGCTAAACTACGAGCAGTACTTC	CASSFGLNYEQYF
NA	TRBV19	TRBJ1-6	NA	TGTGCCAGTAGTCGGACAGCCTATAATTCACCCCTCCACTTT	CASSRTAYNSPLHF
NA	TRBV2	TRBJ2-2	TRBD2	TGTGCCAGCAGTGAAAGGCGGGCGGGGGACCTTACCGGGGAGCTGTTTTTT	CASSERRAGDLTGELFF
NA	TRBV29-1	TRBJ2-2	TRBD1	TGCAGCGGGCAGACAGGGAGGGAGCTGTTTTTT	CSGQTGRELFF
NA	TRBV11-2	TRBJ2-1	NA	TGTGCCAGCAGCTTTCTAGGCCATGAGCAGTTCTTC	CASSFLGHEQFF
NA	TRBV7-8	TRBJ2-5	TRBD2	TGTGCCAGCGCTCAGCGGGGGGGCACCGAGACCCAGTACTTC	CASAQRGGTETQYF
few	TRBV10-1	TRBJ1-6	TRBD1	TGCGCCAGCAGCTCCGGGACAGGCAATTCACCCCTCCACTTT	CASSSGTGNSPLHF
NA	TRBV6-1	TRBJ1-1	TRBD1	TGTGCCAGCAGAGTGGACAGGGTGGCCACTGAAGCTTTCTTT	CASRVDRVATEAFF
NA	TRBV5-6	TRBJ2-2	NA	TGTGCCAGCAGCTTGTCGGTGTACACCGGGGAGCTGTTTTTT	CASSLSVYTGELFF
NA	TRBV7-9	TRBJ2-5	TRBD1	TGTGCCAGCAGCTTACGGACAGGCGGGACCCAGTACTTC	CASSLRTGGTQYF
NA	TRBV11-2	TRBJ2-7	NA	TGTGCCAGCAGCTTTAACCCAGGGGGGAGCGAGCAGTACTTC	CASSFNPGGSEQYF
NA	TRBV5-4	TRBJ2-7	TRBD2	TGTGCCAGCAGCTTGTCCGGACTAGCGGGGGGTGTCTACGAGCAGTACTTC	CASSLSGLAGGVYEQYF
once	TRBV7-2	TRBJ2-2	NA	TGTGCCAGCACCCTAACTAGTAGTTACACCGGGGAGCTGTTTTTT	CASTLTSSYTGELFF
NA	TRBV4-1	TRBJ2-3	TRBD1	TGCGCCAGCAGCCCGGGACAGGGGGTCAGCACAGATACGCAGTATTTT	CASSPGQGVSTDTQYF
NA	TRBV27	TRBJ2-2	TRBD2	TGTGCCAGCAGTTTAACTAGCGGGGGGACCGGGGAGCTGTTTTTT	CASSLTSGGTGELFF
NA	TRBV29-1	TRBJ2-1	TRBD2	TGCAGCGTGACTATAGCGGGGGGATTGGAGCAGTTCTTC	CSVTIAGGLEQFF
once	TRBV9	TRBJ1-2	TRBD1	TGTGCCAGCAGCCCTAGACAGGGGGCTGGCTACACCTTC	CASSPRQGAGYTF
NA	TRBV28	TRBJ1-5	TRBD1	TGTGCCAGCAAGTTGGGACAGGTCAATCAGCCCCAGCATTTT	CASKLGQVNQPQHF
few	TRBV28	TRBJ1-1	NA	TGTGCCAGCCTCGGAGGGAGCGCCATGAACACTGAAGCTTTCTTT	CASLGGSAMNTEAFF
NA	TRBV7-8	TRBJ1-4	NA	TGTGCCAGCAGCTGGAGCCGGACAGCAGGTGAAAAACTGTTTTTT	CASSWSRTAGEKLFF
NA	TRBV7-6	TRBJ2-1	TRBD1	TGTGCCAGCAGCCCCAGACGGACAGGGTACAATGAGCAGTTCTTC	CASSPRRTGYNEQFF
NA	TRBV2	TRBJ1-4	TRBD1	TGTGCCAGCAAGGGACAGGGAAATGAAAAACTGTTTTTT	CASKGQGNEKLFF
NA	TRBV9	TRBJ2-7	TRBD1	TGTGCCAGCAGCGTAGAAAGGGGGCCTTCCTACGAGCAGTACTTC	CASSVERGPSYEQYF
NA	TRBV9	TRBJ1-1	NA	TGTGCCAGCAGCGTAGCTAACGGGGGGCGGACTGAAGCTTTCTTT	CASSVANGGRTEAFF
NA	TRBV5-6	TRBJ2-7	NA	TGTGCCAGCAGCTCCGGTGGCGAGCAGTACTTC	CASSSGGEQYF
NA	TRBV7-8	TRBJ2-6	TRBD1	TGTGCCAGCAGCGTCAACCGGGACAGGGAATTTTCCGGGGCCAACGTCCTGACTTTC	CASSVNRDREFSGANVLTF